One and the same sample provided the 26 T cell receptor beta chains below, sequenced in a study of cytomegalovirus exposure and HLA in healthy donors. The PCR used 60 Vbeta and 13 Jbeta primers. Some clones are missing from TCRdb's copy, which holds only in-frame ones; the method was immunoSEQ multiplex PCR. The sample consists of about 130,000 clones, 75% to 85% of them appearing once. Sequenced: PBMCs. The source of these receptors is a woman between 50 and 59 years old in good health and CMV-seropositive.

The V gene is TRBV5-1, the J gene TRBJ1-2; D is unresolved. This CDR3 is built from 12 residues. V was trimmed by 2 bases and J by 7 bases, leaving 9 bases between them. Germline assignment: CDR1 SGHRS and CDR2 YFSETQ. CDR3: CASSLYTGGYTF. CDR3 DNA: TGCGCCAGCAGCTTATATACTGGTGGCTACACCTTC.

The CDR3 nucleotides are TGTGCCAGCAGCACGTGGGGCAGTGTGGCTTACGAGCAGTACTTC. Translated: CASSTWGSVAYEQYF. This chain uses TRBV27 with TRBJ2-7; D is perhaps TRBD1 (5 bases). The CDR3 is 15 amino acids. The V end was cut by 6 bases, the J end by 4 bases, with 19 bases between. The germline gives CDR1 MNHEY, CDR2 SMNVEV (reference sequence).

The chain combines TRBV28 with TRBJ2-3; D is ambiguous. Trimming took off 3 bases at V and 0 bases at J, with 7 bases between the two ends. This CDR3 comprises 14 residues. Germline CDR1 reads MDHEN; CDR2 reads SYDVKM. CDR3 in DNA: TGTGCCAGCAGTTTTACGGGTAGCACAGATACGCAGTATTTT. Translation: CASSFTGSTDTQYF.

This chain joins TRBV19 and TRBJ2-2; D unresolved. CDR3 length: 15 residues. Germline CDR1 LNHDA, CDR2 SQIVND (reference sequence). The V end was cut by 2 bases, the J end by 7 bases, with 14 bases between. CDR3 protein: CASSITDPRVGELFF. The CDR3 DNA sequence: TGTGCCAGTAGTATAACCGACCCCCGGGTCGGGGAGCTGTTTTTT.

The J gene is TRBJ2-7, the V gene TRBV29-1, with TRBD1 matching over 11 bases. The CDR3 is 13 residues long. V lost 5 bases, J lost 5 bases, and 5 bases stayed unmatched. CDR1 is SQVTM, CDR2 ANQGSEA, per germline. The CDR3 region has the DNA TGCAGCGTTAGGGACAGGGGGTTCCACGAGCAGTACTTC. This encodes CSVRDRGFHEQYF.

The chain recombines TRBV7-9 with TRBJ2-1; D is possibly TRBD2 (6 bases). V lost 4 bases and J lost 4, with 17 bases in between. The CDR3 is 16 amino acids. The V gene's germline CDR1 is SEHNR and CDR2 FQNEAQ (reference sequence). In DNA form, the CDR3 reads TGTGCCAGCAGCTCCAATGATCTAGCGCCTTACAATGAGCAGTTCTTC. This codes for CASSSNDLAPYNEQFF.

CDR3: CASSYGQGGTEAFF. CDR3 nucleotides: TGTGCCAGCAGTTACGGGCAGGGTGGGACTGAAGCTTTCTTT. The chain uses TRBV6-6 and TRBJ1-1; maybe TRBD1 (5 bases). CDR3 length equals 14 residues. The V and J ends lost 2 bases and 5 bases respectively, with 12 bases between them. CDR1 and CDR2 from the germline V gene are MNHNY and SVGAGI (reference sequence).

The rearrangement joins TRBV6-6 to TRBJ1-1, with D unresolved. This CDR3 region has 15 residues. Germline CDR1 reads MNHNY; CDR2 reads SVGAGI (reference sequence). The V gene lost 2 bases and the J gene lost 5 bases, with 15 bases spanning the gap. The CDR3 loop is CASSYPGSHGTEAFF. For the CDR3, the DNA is TGTGCCAGCAGTTACCCGGGAAGCCACGGAACTGAAGCTTTCTTT.

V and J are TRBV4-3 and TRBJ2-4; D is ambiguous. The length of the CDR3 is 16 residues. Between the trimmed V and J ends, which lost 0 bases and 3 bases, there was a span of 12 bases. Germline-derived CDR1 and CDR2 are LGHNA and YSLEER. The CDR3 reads CASSQDHETDKNIQYF. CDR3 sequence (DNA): TGCGCCAGCAGCCAAGATCATGAGACTGACAAAAACATTCAGTACTTC.

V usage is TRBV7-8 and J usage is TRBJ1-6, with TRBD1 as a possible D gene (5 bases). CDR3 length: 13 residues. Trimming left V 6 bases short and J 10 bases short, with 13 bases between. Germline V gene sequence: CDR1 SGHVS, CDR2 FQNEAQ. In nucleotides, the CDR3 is TGTGCCAGCAGTTCTCAGGGAGGGTCACCCCTCCACTTT. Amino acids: CASSSQGGSPLHF.

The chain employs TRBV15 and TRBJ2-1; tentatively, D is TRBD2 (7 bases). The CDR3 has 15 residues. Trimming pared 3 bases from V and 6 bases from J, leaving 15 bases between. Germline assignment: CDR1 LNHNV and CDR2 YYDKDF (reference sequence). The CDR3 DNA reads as TGTGCCACCAGCAGGGGGGGCACTAGCGCCAATGAGCAGTTCTTC. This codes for CATSRGGTSANEQFF. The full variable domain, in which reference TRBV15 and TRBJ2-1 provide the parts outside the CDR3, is DAMVIQNPRYQVTQFGKPVTLSCSQTLNHNVMYWYQQKSSQAPKLLFHYYDKDFNNEADTPDNFQSRRPNTSFCFLDIRSPGLGDTAMYLCATSRGGTSANEQFFGPGTRLTVL.

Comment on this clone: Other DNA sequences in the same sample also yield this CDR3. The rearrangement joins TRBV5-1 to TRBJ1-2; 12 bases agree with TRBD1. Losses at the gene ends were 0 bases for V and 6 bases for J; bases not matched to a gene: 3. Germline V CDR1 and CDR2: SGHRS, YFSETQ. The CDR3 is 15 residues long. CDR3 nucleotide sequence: TGCGCCAGCAGCTTGGCGGGACAGGGGGCGGATGGCTACACCTTC. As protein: CASSLAGQGADGYTF.

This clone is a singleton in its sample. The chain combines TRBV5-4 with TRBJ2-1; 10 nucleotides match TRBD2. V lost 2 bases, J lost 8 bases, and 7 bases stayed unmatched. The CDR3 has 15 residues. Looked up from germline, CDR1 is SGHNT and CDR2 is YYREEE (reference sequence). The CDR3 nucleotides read TGTGCCAGCAGCTTATCTAGCGGGAGTCGGTATGAGCAGTTCTTC. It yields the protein CASSLSSGSRYEQFF.

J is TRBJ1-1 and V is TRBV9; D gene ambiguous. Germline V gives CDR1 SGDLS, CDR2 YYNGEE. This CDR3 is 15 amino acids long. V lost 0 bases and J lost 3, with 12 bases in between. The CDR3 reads CASSVVSLGDTEAFF. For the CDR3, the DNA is TGTGCCAGCAGCGTAGTGTCCCTGGGAGACACTGAAGCTTTCTTT.

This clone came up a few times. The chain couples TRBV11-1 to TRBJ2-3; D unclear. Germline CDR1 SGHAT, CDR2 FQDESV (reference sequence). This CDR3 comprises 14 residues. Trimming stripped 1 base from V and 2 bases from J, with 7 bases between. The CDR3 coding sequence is TGTGCCAGCAGCTTAGAACTCAACACAGATACGCAGTATTTT. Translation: CASSLELNTDTQYF.

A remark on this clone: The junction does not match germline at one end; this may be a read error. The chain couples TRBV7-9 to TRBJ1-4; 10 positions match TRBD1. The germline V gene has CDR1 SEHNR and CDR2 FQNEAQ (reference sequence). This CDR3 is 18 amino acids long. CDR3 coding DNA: TGTTCCAGCAGCTTAACGGACAGGGGGATTGCAACTAATGAAAAACTGTTTTTT. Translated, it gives CSSSLTDRGIATNEKLFF. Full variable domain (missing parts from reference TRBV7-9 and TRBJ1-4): DTGVSQNPRHKITKRGQNVTFRCDPISEHNRLYWYRQTLGQGPEFLTYFQNEAQLEKSRLLSDRFSAERPKGSFSTLEIQRTEQGDSAMYLCSSSLTDRGIATNEKLFFGSGTQLSVL.

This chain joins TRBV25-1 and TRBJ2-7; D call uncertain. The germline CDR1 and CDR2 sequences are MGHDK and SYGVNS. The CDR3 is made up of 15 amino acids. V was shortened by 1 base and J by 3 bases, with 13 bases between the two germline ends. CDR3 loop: CASSESVGYSYEQYF. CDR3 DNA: TGTGCCAGCAGTGAATCTGTCGGTTATAGCTACGAGCAGTACTTC.

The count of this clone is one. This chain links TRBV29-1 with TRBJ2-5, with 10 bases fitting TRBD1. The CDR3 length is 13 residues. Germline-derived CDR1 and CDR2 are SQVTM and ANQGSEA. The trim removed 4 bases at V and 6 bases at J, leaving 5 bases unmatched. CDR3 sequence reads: CSVGGDRGQTQYF. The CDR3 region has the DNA TGCAGCGTTGGAGGGGACAGGGGTCAGACCCAGTACTTC.

In DNA, the CDR3 is TGTGCCAGCTCACCACTGGCGGGACAGACGGAAAAACTGTTTTTT. Translation: CASSPLAGQTEKLFF. J is TRBJ1-4 and V is TRBV18, with TRBD1 matching over 7 bases. V gave up 1 base and J gave up 8 bases; unmatched junction bases: 7. Looked up from germline, CDR1 is KGHSH and CDR2 is LQKENI. The CDR3 consists of 15 residues.

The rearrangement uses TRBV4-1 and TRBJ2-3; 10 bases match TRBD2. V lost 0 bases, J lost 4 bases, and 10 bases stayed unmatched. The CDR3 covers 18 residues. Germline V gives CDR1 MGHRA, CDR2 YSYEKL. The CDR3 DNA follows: TGCGCCAGCAGCCAAGAATGGGCTAGCGGGAGATTGGCAGATACGCAGTATTTT. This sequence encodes CASSQEWASGRLADTQYF.

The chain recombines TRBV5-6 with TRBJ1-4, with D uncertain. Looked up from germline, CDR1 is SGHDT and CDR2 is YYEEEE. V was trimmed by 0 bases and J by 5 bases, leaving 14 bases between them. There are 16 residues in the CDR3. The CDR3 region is CASSLVQYSRNEKLFF. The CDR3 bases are TGTGCCAGCAGCTTGGTGCAGTACAGTAGAAATGAAAAACTGTTTTTT.

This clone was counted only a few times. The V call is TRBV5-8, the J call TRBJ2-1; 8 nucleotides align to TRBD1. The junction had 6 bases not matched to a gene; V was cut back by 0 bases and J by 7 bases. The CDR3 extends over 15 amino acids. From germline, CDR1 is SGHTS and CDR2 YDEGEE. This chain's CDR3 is CASSLAPGQVNEQFF. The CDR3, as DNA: TGTGCCAGCAGCTTGGCCCCGGGACAGGTAAATGAGCAGTTCTTC.

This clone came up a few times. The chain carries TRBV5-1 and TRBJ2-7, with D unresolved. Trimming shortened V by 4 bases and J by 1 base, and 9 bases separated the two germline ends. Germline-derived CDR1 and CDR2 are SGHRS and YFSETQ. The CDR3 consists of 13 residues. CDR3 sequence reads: CASSLRQSYEQYF. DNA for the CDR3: TGCGCCAGCAGCCTTCGACAATCCTACGAGCAGTACTTC. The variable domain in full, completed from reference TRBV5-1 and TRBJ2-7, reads KAGVTQTPRYLIKTRGQQVTLSCSPISGHRSVSWYQQTPGQGLQFLFEYFSETQRNKGNFPGRFSGRQFSNSRSEMNVSTLELGDSALYLCASSLRQSYEQYFGPGTRLTVT.

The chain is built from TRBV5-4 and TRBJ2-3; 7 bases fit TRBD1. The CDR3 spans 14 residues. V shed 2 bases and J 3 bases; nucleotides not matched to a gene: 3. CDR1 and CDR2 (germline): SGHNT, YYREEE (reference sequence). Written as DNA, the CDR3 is TGTGCCAGCAGCTTCGACAGGGTTACAGATACGCAGTATTTT. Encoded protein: CASSFDRVTDTQYF. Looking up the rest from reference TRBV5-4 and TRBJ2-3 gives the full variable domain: ETGVTQSPTHLIKTRGQQVTLRCSSQSGHNTVSWYQQALGQGPQFIFQYYREEENGRGNFPPRFSGLQFPNYSSELNVNALELDDSALYLCASSFDRVTDTQYFGPGTRLTVL.

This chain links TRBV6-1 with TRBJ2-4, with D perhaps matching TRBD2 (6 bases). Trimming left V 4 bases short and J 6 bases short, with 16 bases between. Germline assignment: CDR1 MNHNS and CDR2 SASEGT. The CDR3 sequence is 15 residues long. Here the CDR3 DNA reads TGTGCCAGCAGTGCCAGGAGGGGTCTAGGAAACATTCAGTACTTC. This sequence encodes CASSARRGLGNIQYF.

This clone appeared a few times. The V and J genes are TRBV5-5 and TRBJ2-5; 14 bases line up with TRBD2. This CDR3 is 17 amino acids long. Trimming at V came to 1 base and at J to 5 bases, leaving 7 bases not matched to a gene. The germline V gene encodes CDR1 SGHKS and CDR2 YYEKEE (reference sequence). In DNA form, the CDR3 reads TGTGCCAGCAGCTTGCCACCGGGACTAGCGGGGGTGGAGACCCAGTACTTC. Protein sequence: CASSLPPGLAGVETQYF.